This TCR beta chain was recorded in a study of CD8+ T cells in alopecia areata. RNA was isolated and reverse transcribed to cDNA, the sequencing template. Only in-frame clones appear in the TCRdb table, and some are missing; sequencing was by immunoSEQ multiplex PCR. This repertoire shows some 130,000 clones, roughly 50% found once; its top ten account for roughly a sixth. Collected material from alopecia areata patients comprised lesional scalp punch biopsies and peripheral blood. Per germline, CDR1 SGDLS and CDR2 YYNGEE. The CDR3 length is 14 residues. Trimming cost V 6 bases and J 5 bases, with 15 bases left between them.

The sample in question was CD8+ T cells sorted from blood, obtained at week 0. V usage is TRBV9 and J usage is TRBJ2-1, with D possibly TRBD2 on 6 matching bases. The TCR comes from a human donor with alopecia areata. CDR3 sequence: CASNHPGTDNEQFF. The CDR3 nucleotides are TGTGCCAGCAACCACCCTGGGACTGACAATGAGCAGTTCTTC.